A few counts support the clone carrying this TCR beta chain. The data were taken from a study of blood T cell repertoires in COVID-19. On the study more broadly: Whether acute or convalescent, the COVID-19 samples came from the United States, Italy and Spain. The cDNA or gDNA used as material had been derived from T cells, B-cell-depleted T cells, or PBMCs.

Per the original data handling: Scientists estimated how many nucleated cells there were by amplifying reference gene primers. Assay: immunoSEQ multiplex PCR; the TCRdb copy retains only in-frame clones and omits some. V, J and clone size are taken as reported in that table, and D and trimming were inferred from the DNA itself. The sample comprises about 90,000 clones, 70% to 90% of which are singletons, and about a sixth rests with the top ten. Sequencing was performed on peripheral blood. This receptor was taken from a human donor in a cohort sampled during active COVID-19.

The CDR3 spells CASSVGNSNQPQHF. CDR3 bases: TGTGCCAGCAGCGTAGGTAATAGCAATCAGCCCCAGCATTTT. The chain employs TRBV9 and TRBJ1-5; D not resolved. Trimming pared 0 bases from V and 0 bases from J, leaving 4 bases between. Germline V gene data show CDR1 as SGDLS and CDR2 as YYNGEE. This CDR3 region has 14 residues.